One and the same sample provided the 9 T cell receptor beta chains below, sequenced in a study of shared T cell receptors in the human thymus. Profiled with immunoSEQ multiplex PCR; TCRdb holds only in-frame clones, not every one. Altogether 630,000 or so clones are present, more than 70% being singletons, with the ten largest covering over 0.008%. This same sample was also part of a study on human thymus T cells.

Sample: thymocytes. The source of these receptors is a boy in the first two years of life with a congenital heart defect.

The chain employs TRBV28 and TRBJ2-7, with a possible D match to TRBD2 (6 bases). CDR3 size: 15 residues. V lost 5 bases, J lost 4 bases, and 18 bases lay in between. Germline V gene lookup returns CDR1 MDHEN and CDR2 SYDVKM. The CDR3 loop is CASSPLGLASYEQYF. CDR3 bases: TGTGCCAGCAGTCCACTCGGGCTAGCGAGTTACGAGCAGTACTTC.

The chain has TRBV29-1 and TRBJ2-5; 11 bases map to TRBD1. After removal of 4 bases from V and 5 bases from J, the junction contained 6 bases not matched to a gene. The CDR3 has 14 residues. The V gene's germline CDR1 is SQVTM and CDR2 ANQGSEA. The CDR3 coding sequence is TGCAGCGTTGTAAGGACAGGGGGCTGGGAGACCCAGTACTTC. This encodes CSVVRTGGWETQYF.

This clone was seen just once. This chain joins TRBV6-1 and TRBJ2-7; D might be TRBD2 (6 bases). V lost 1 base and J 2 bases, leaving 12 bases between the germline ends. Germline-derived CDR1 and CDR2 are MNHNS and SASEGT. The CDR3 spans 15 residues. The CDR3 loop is CASSEGDSPTYEQYF. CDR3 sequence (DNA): TGTGCCAGCAGTGAAGGGGACTCTCCGACCTACGAGCAGTACTTC.

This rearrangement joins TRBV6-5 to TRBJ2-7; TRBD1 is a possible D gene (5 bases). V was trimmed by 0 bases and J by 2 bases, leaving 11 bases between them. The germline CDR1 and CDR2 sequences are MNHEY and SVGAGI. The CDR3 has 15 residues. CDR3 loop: CASSYSYDSTYEQYF. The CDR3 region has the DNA TGTGCCAGCAGTTACTCGTACGACAGCACCTACGAGCAGTACTTC.

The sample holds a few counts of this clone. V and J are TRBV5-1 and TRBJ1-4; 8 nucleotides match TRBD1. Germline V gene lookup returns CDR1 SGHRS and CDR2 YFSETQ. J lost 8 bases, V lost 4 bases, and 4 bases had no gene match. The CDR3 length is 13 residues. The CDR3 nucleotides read TGCGCCAGCAGCCATGACAGGGGAGAAAAACTGTTTTTT. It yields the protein CASSHDRGEKLFF.

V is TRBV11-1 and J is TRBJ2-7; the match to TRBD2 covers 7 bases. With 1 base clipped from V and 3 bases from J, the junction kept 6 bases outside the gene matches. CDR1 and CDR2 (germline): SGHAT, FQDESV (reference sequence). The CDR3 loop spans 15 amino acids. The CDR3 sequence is CASSLGAQRGYEQYF. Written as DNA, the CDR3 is TGTGCCAGCAGCTTAGGGGCCCAGCGGGGCTACGAGCAGTACTTC. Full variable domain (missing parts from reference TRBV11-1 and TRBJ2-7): EAEVAQSPRYKITEKSQAVAFWCDPISGHATLYWYRQILGQGPELLVQFQDESVVDDSQLPKDRFSAERLKGVDSTLKIQPAELGDSAMYLCASSLGAQRGYEQYFGPGTRLTVT.

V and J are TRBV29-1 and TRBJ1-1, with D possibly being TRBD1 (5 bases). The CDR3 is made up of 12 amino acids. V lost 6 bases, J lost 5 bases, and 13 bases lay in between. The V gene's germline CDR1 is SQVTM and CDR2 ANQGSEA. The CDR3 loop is CSVNQGPTEAFF. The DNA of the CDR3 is TGCAGCGTCAACCAGGGCCCAACTGAAGCTTTCTTT. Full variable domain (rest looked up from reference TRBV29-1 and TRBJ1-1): SAVISQKPSRDICQRGTSLTIQCQVDSQVTMMFWYRQQPGQSLTLIATANQGSEATYESGFVIDKFPISRPNLTFSTLTVSNMSPEDSSIYLCSVNQGPTEAFFGQGTRLTVV.

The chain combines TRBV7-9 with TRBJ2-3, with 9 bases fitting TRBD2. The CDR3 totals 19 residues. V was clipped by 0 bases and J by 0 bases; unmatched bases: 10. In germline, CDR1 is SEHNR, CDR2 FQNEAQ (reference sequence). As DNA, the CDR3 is TGTGCCAGCAGCTTAGCAGGGTCGACTAGCGGACAGAGCACAGATACGCAGTATTTT. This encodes CASSLAGSTSGQSTDTQYF.

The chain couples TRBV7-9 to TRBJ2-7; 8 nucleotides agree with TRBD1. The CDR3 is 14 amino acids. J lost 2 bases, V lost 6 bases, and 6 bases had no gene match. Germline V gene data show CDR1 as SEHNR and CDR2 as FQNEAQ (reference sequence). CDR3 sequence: CASRTDRAPYEQYF. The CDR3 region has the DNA TGTGCCAGCAGGACGGACAGGGCCCCCTACGAGCAGTACTTC.